These 9 T cell receptor beta chains share one sample of origin, sequenced in a study of cytomegalovirus exposure and HLA in healthy donors. In the PCR, 60 Vbeta and 13 Jbeta primers were used. Assay used: immunoSEQ multiplex PCR; TCRdb lists only in-frame clones, some missing. Among roughly 100,000 clones listed, approximately 82% were seen once. The source material was PBMCs. These receptors came from a man between 40 and 49 years old in good health and CMV-seropositive.

Note on this clone: The junction departs from the called germline gene at one end, perhaps through a read error. The gene calls are TRBV18 and TRBJ2-6, with TRBD1 matching over 8 bases. This CDR3 spans 18 amino acids. Germline V CDR1 and CDR2: KGHSH, LQKENI. CDR3 loop: CASSPFTGGRTGANGLTF. The DNA for the CDR3 is TGTGCCAGCTCACCTTTTACAGGGGGAAGGACTGGGGCCAACGGCCTGACTTTC.

This clone was detected only once. The J gene is TRBJ2-5, the V gene TRBV5-6; TRBD1 matches at 11 bases. V was clipped by 2 bases and J by 4 bases; unmatched bases: 10. Looked up from germline, CDR1 is SGHDT and CDR2 is YYEEEE. The CDR3 has 17 amino acids. As DNA, the CDR3 is TGTGCCAGCAGCTTCCGAGCTTGGACAGGGGGCTCAGAGACCCAGTACTTC. Its translation: CASSFRAWTGGSETQYF.

The V and J genes are TRBV7-2 and TRBJ2-7; 9 bases are a match to TRBD2. Looked up from germline, CDR1 is SGHTA and CDR2 is FQGNSA. The trim removed 0 bases at V and 5 bases at J, leaving 8 bases unmatched. The CDR3 runs to 16 residues. The CDR3: CASSLAFSGSLDEQYF. CDR3 in DNA: TGTGCCAGCAGCTTAGCGTTTAGCGGGAGTCTCGACGAGCAGTACTTC.

Concerning this clone itself: Within the sample, other DNA sequences also encode this same CDR3. CDR3 amino acids: CASARRADSGDGYTF. As DNA, the CDR3 is TGCGCCAGCGCCCGCCGCGCCGACAGTGGGGATGGCTACACCTTC. The rearrangement links TRBV5-1 to TRBJ1-2; possibly TRBD1 for D (5 bases). The CDR3 runs 15 residues. Deletions cut 7 bases from V and 6 bases from J, with 22 bases between. Germline CDR1 and CDR2: SGHRS and YFSETQ. Drawing the rest from reference TRBV5-1 and TRBJ1-2, the complete variable domain is KAGVTQTPRYLIKTRGQQVTLSCSPISGHRSVSWYQQTPGQGLQFLFEYFSETQRNKGNFPGRFSGRQFSNSRSEMNVSTLELGDSALYLCASARRADSGDGYTFGSGTRLTVV.

The V gene is TRBV30, the J gene TRBJ1-4, with TRBD1 matching over 9 bases. The CDR3 has 14 residues. The ends lost 5 bases at V and 6 bases at J; junction bases unmatched: 7. CDR1 is GTSNPN, CDR2 SVGIG, per germline (reference sequence). CDR3 DNA sequence: TGTGCCTGGGACAGGGGGATCGGTTATGAAAAACTGTTTTTT. This sequence encodes CAWDRGIGYEKLFF. Together with reference TRBV30 and TRBJ1-4, the CDR3 gives the full variable domain: SQTIHQWPATLVQPVGSPLSLECTVEGTSNPNLYWYRQAAGRGLQLLFYSVGIGQISSEVPQNLSASRPQDRQFILSSKKLLLSDSGFYLCAWDRGIGYEKLFFGSGTQLSVL.

The gene calls are TRBV5-4 and TRBJ1-3; 7 bases match TRBD1. CDR1 SGHNT and CDR2 YYREEE come from the germline V gene (reference sequence). Losses at the gene ends were 1 base for V and 1 base for J; bases not matched to a gene: 5. The CDR3 runs 16 residues. This CDR3 is CASSLWDRTSGNTIYF. The CDR3 nucleotides are TGTGCCAGCAGCTTGTGGGACAGAACTTCTGGAAACACCATATATTTT.

This clone was recorded only once. V and J are TRBV5-1 and TRBJ2-1; 10 nucleotides align to TRBD2. The CDR3 loop spans 17 amino acids. Germline-derived CDR1 and CDR2 are SGHRS and YFSETQ. With 0 bases clipped from V and 8 bases from J, the junction kept 11 bases outside the gene matches. The CDR3, as DNA: TGCGCCAGCAGCTTGGATGCTAGCGGGAGCCGCGACGATGAGCAGTTCTTC. Translation: CASSLDASGSRDDEQFF.

The V and J genes are TRBV6-6 and TRBJ1-1, with TRBD1 as a possible D gene (6 bases). CDR1 MNHNY and CDR2 SVGAGI come from the germline V gene (reference sequence). V was pared by 6 bases and J by 6 bases, with 14 bases between. This CDR3 is built from 13 residues. As DNA, the CDR3 is TGTGCCAGCAGCCCTAACAGGGACCCTGAAGCTTTCTTT. This gives the protein CASSPNRDPEAFF.

The V and J genes are TRBV7-6 and TRBJ2-2; a weak D match, TRBD1 (6 bases). This CDR3 is 16 amino acids long. Germline CDR1 and CDR2: SGHVS and FNYEAQ. Trimming shortened V by 4 bases and J by 0 bases, and 12 bases separated the two germline ends. In DNA form, the CDR3 reads TGTGCCAGCAGCTCTCGACAGGCCTCGAACACCGGGGAGCTGTTTTTT. Its protein is CASSSRQASNTGELFF. Using reference TRBV7-6 and TRBJ2-2 for the parts outside the CDR3, the full variable domain is GAGVSQSPRYKVTKRGQDVALRCDPISGHVSLYWYRQALGQGPEFLTYFNYEAQQDKSGLPNDRFSAERPEGSISTLTIQRTEQRDSAMYRCASSSRQASNTGELFFGEGSRLTVL.